This note documents a single T cell receptor beta chain sequence. Possible read error: a much larger clone is one base away. The size of this beta chain means little, since it is a stray read in a library made for alpha chains. This sample's time point: sample taken at primary tumor resection. No cells were sorted before sequencing. The whole RNA sequenced was extracted from tumor, nontumor lung or frozen PBMC. These data are taken from a study of spatial heterogeneity in lung cancer. The germline gives CDR1 SEHNR, CDR2 FQNEAQ (reference sequence). This CDR3 has 15 amino acids. TCRdb reprocessed the 5' RACE reads via MiXCR and lists one record per CDR3 protein. The sample has about 10,000 distinct CDR3 sequences, 3.5% to 4.5% seen once; the top ten hold 40% to 60%.

This receptor was identified in a female donor with early-stage non-small cell lung cancer. The chain carries TRBV7-9 and TRBJ2-5, with TRBD2 matching 7 bases. The material sequenced was PBMCs, taken at surgery. The CDR3 is CAGSLSGIFDETQYF. The CDR3 bases are TGTGCCGGCAGCTTAAGCGGGATCTTCGATGAGACCCAGTACTTC.